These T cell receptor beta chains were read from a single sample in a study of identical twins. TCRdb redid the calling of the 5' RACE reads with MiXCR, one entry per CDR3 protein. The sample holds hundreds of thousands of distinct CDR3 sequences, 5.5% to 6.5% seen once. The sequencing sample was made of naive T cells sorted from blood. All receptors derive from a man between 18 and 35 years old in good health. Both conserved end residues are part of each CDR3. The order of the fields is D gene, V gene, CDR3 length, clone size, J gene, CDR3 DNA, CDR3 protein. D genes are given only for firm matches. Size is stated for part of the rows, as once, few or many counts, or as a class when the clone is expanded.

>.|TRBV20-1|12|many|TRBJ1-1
TGCAGTGCTAGCCCCGGGACGGGCGAAGCTTTCTTT
CSASPGTGEAFF
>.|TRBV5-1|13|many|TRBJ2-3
TGTGCCAGCAGTTCCCCGGGCACAGATACGCAGTATTTT
CASSSPGTDTQYF
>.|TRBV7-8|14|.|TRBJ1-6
TGTGCCAGCAGCCAAAGACAGGTCAATTCACCCCTCCACTTT
CASSQRQVNSPLHF
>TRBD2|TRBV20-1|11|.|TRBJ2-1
TGCAGTGCTAGAGGCGAAGGACTAGGGTTCTTC
CSARGEGLGFF
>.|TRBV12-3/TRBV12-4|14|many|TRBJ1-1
TGTGCCAGCAGTTTTGCAGGGTGGGACACTGAAGCTTTCTTT
CASSFAGWDTEAFF
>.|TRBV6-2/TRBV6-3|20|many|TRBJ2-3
TGTGCCAGCAGTTACAGTATGATCCCCCTTGTGGACAGTCGGGAAGATACGCAGTATTTT
CASSYSMIPLVDSREDTQYF
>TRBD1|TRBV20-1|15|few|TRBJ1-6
TGCAGTGCTAGAGTGCAACAGGGGGGAACTTCACCCCTCCACTTT
CSARVQQGGTSPLHF
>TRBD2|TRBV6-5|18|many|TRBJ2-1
TGTGCCAGCAGTTACATTCCGCTAGCGGGGAGCTCCTACAATGAGCAGTTCTTC
CASSYIPLAGSSYNEQFF
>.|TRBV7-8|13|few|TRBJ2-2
TGTGCCAGCAGCTTTCTCTATTCCGGGGAGCTGTTTTTT
CASSFLYSGELFF
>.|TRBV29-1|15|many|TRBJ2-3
TGCAGCGTTTTCGGACTACCAACTAGCACAGATACGCAGTATTTT
CSVFGLPTSTDTQYF
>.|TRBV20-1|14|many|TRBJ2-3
TGCAGTGCTAGTGCGAGGGATTTCACAGATACGCAGTATTTT
CSASARDFTDTQYF
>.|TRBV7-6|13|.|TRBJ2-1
TGTGCCAGCAGCCCGGACCTCCTTGGGGAGCAGTTCTTC
CASSPDLLGEQFF
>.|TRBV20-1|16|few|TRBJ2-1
TGCAGTGCTACCGGACTGGACTTTTTTACCTACAATGAGCAGTTCTTC
CSATGLDFFTYNEQFF
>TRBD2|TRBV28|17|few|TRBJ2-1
TGTGCCAGCAGTCGAACCTTAACTAGCGGGGCGGGGAATGAGCAGTTCTTC
CASSRTLTSGAGNEQFF
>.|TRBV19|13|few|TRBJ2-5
TGTGCCAGTACTCCGACAGGACAAGAGACCCAGTACTTC
CASTPTGQETQYF
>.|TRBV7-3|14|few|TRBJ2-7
TGTGCCAGCAGCTTAAATCCAGGAGATTACGAGCAGTACTTC
CASSLNPGDYEQYF
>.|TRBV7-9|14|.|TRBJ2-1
TGTGCCAGCAGCCCCCGGGACCAGCACGATGAGCAGTTCTTC
CASSPRDQHDEQFF
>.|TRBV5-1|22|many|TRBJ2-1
TGCGCCAGCAGCTTGGGCCTAGCTGGGACTGGGATGGATTTCAGCGGGTACAATGAGCAGTTCTTC
CASSLGLAGTGMDFSGYNEQFF
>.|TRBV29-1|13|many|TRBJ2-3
TGCAGCGCCGAAACGGGGGTCACAGATACGCAGTATTTT
CSAETGVTDTQYF
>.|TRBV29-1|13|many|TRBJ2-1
TGCAGCGTTGAGAGACTAGTCGGCAATGAGCAGTTCTTC
CSVERLVGNEQFF
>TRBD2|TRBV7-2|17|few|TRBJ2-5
TGTGCCAGCAGCTTTGGACTAGCGGGAGTGCGGAAAGAGACCCAGTACTTC
CASSFGLAGVRKETQYF
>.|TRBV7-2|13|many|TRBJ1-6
TGTGCCAGCAGCTTAGTGGCAGCTACACCCCTCCACTTT
CASSLVAATPLHF
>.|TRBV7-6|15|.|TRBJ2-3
TGTGCCAGCAGCCCGGGGCCTCCGGGCACAGATACGCAGTATTTT
CASSPGPPGTDTQYF
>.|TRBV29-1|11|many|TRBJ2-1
TGCAGCGTTGAAAAAGGGAATGAGCAGTTCTTC
CSVEKGNEQFF
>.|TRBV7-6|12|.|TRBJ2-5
TGTGCCAGCAGCTTAATTTCGGAGACCCAGTACTTC
CASSLISETQYF
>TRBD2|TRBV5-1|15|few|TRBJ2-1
TGCGCCAGCAGCTTAGGCGGGAGGAGCGACAATGAGCAGTTCTTC
CASSLGGRSDNEQFF